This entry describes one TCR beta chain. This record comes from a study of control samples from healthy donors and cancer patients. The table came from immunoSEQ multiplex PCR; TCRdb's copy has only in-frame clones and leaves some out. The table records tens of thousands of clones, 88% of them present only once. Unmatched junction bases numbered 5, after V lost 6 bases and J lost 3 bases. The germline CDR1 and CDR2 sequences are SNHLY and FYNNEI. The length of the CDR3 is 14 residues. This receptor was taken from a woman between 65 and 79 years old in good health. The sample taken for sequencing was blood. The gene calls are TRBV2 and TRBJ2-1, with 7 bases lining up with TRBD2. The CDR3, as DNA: TGTGCCAGCAGCCCCAGGACTAGCTACAATGAGCAGTTCTTC. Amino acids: CASSPRTSYNEQFF.